The 3 T cell receptor beta chains in this list originate from one sample, sequenced in a study of blood T cell repertoires in COVID-19 (dated by TCRdb to 2020 to 2022). The library was made by the immunoSEQ multiplex PCR assay. The immuneACCESS repertoire file appears here via TCRdb, limited to in-frame rearrangements. These files lack a portion of the clones; in checked studies, under half of the deficit traces to unresolved V genes, and the cause of the others is not known. The sample has 210,000 or so clones on record, around 80% of them singletons. The leading ten clones occupy about 4% of the sample. Sequenced: PBMCs or T cells enriched from blood (not recorded which). All receptors derive from a young man with acute COVID-19.

The V gene is TRBV27, the J gene TRBJ2-1; 11 bases fit TRBD2. The length of the CDR3 is 16 residues. CDR1 and CDR2 from the germline V gene are MNHEY and SMNVEV (reference sequence). Trimming at V came to 2 bases and at J to 4 bases, leaving 4 bases not matched to a gene. CDR3 residues: CASSLNSGGGYNEQFF. CDR3 coding DNA: TGTGCCAGCAGTTTAAATAGCGGGGGGGGTTACAATGAGCAGTTCTTC.

The chain links TRBV27 to TRBJ1-6; 8 positions agree with TRBD1. Unmatched junction bases numbered 8, after V lost 6 bases and J lost 10 bases. The CDR3 consists of 14 residues. The V gene's germline CDR1 is MNHEY and CDR2 SMNVEV (reference sequence). CDR3: CASRRGTGPSPLHF. CDR3 DNA: TGTGCCAGCAGGAGAGGGACAGGCCCCTCACCCCTCCACTTT.

The V gene is TRBV10-2, the J gene TRBJ2-7; 8 bases are a match to TRBD1. CDR1 and CDR2 from the germline V gene are WSHSY and SAAADI. The CDR3 has 13 residues. V dropped 5 bases and J dropped 7; count of bases not matched to a gene: 7. CDR3 bases: TGCGCCAGCAGTCCGTGGACAGGGCGGGAGCAGTACTTC. Protein product: CASSPWTGREQYF.